The TCR beta chain under discussion was sequenced for a study of blood T cell repertoires in COVID-19. CDR3 length: 14 residues. Germline CDR1 reads SGHVS; CDR2 reads FQNEAQ. V lost 5 bases, J lost 3 bases, and 5 bases stayed unmatched. Assay: immunoSEQ multiplex PCR; the TCRdb copy retains only in-frame clones and omits some. The sample carries 150,000 to 180,000 clones, approximately 80% recorded once. The chain employs TRBV7-8 and TRBJ1-2; 8 nucleotides align to TRBD1. The receptor comes from a woman aged 60-70 years with COVID-19, enrolled during active disease. Sequenced sample: peripheral blood. CDR3 sequence reads: CASSPDRGHYGYTF. For the CDR3, the DNA is TGTGCCAGCAGCCCAGACAGGGGACACTATGGCTACACCTTC. Based on the CDR3 plus reference TRBV7-8 and TRBJ1-2, the full variable domain is GAGVSQSPRYKVAKRGQDVALRCDPISGHVSLFWYQQALGQGPEFLTYFQNEAQLDKSGLPSDRFFAERPEGSVSTLKIQRTQQEDSAVYLCASSPDRGHYGYTFGSGTRLTVV.